The text below deals with one TCR beta chain. The antigen is undetermined. The V gene lost 8 bases and the J gene lost 1 base, with 12 bases spanning the gap. The CDR3 contains 14 residues. In germline, CDR1 is MNHEY, CDR2 SVGAGI. The sample is drawn from a study of PD-L1 blockade in urothelial cancer. Findings and limits, study-wide: Better progression-free and overall survival followed lower pretreatment blood clonality.

The data were produced by immunoSEQ multiplex PCR, yet TCRdb's version contains in-frame clones alone and is incomplete. The sample holds fewer than 130,000 clones, 70% to 85% seen once. The origin of this receptor is a man aged 50 to 60 with urothelial cancer. The V call is TRBV6-5, the J call TRBJ1-5; D is possibly TRBD1 (6 bases). Sequencing used PBMCs, obtained around atezolizumab (anti-PD-L1) treatment. CDR3 region: CASARGGSNQPQHF. The CDR3 DNA follows: TGTGCCAGCGCTAGGGGGGGAAGCAATCAGCCCCAGCATTTT.